The 21 T cell receptor beta chains in this list originate from one sample, sequenced in a study of cytomegalovirus exposure and HLA in healthy donors. PCR amplification relied on 60 Vbeta primers (plus 13 Jbeta primers). Measured with immunoSEQ multiplex PCR; TCRdb has only the in-frame clones, and not every one. The sample lists some 120,000 clones, around 80% occurring once. What was sequenced was PBMCs. The receptors derive from a woman aged 25 to 39 in good health and CMV-seronegative.

The chain employs TRBV7-9 and TRBJ2-7; perhaps TRBD1 as D (6 bases). CDR1 and CDR2 (germline): SEHNR, FQNEAQ (reference sequence). This CDR3 has 14 residues. V was trimmed by 3 bases and J by 2 bases, leaving 11 bases between them. The CDR3 coding sequence is TGTGCCAGCAGCTTGGGGGCGCGTACCTACGAGCAGTACTTC. This gives the protein CASSLGARTYEQYF.

The J gene is TRBJ2-7, the V gene TRBV19; TRBD1 matches at 10 bases. In germline, CDR1 is LNHDA, CDR2 SQIVND (reference sequence). After removal of 0 bases from V and 6 bases from J, the junction contained 14 bases not matched to a gene. This CDR3 comprises 18 residues. The chain's CDR3 is CASSIDTGTGDSRSEQYF. Written as DNA, the CDR3 is TGTGCCAGTAGTATAGACACCGGGACAGGGGACTCTAGGAGCGAGCAGTACTTC.

The chain has TRBV2 and TRBJ1-1; D uncertain. The germline gives CDR1 SNHLY, CDR2 FYNNEI. The CDR3 runs to 16 residues. V was clipped by 1 base and J by 4 bases, with 16 bases between them. The CDR3: CASSEGRVGWATEAFF. In DNA, the CDR3 is TGTGCCAGCAGTGAAGGGCGGGTTGGGTGGGCCACTGAAGCTTTCTTT. Full variable domain (remainder filled in from reference TRBV2 and TRBJ1-1): EPEVTQTPSHQVTQMGQEVILRCVPISNHLYFYWYRQILGQKVEFLVSFYNNEISEKSEIFDDQFSVERPDGSNFTLKIRSTKLEDSAMYFCASSEGRVGWATEAFFGQGTRLTVV.

The chain links TRBV6-5 to TRBJ2-7; TRBD2 aligns across 7 bases. The CDR3 is 15 amino acids. Germline V gives CDR1 MNHEY, CDR2 SVGAGI. V gave up 5 bases and J gave up 7 bases; unmatched junction bases: 14. The CDR3 loop reads CASSPMAGAPREQYF. The CDR3 nucleotides are TGTGCCAGCAGTCCGATGGCGGGAGCACCTCGAGAGCAGTACTTC.

The J gene is TRBJ2-7, the V gene TRBV11-2, with TRBD1 matching 7 bases. Germline V gene sequence: CDR1 SGHAT, CDR2 FQNNGV. V was pared by 1 base and J by 2 bases, with 5 bases of the junction left unmatched. The CDR3 is made up of 15 amino acids. CDR3 nucleotide sequence: TGTGCCAGCAGCTTAGGTCCCGGGACAGCCTACGAGCAGTACTTC. This sequence encodes CASSLGPGTAYEQYF.

This chain uses TRBV2 with TRBJ2-7; D remains ambiguous. Trimming shortened V by 3 bases and J by 5 bases, and 14 bases separated the two germline ends. CDR1 and CDR2 from the germline V gene are SNHLY and FYNNEI. The CDR3 totals 14 residues. CDR3 loop: CASSDWVRSNEQYF. CDR3 nucleotides: TGTGCCAGCAGTGATTGGGTCAGGTCCAACGAGCAGTACTTC. The whole variable domain, remainder taken from reference TRBV2 and TRBJ2-7, is EPEVTQTPSHQVTQMGQEVILRCVPISNHLYFYWYRQILGQKVEFLVSFYNNEISEKSEIFDDQFSVERPDGSNFTLKIRSTKLEDSAMYFCASSDWVRSNEQYFGPGTRLTVT.

DNA of the CDR3: TGTGCCAGCCGGACAGGGAATCGGGTCGAAGCTGAAGCTTTCTTT. Translating gives CASRTGNRVEAEAFF. The rearrangement links TRBV25-1 to TRBJ1-1; 8 nucleotides match TRBD1. V was clipped by 8 bases and J by 6 bases; unmatched bases: 14. The length of the CDR3 is 15 residues. The germline V gene encodes CDR1 MGHDK and CDR2 SYGVNS.

The chain is built from TRBV5-6 and TRBJ2-1; TRBD2 matches at 11 bases. In germline, CDR1 is SGHDT, CDR2 YYEEEE. V shed 4 bases and J 2 bases; nucleotides not matched to a gene: 5. This CDR3 has 16 residues. CDR3 sequence (DNA): TGTGCCAGCAGCCTACCGGGACTAGCGGCCTACAATGAGCAGTTCTTC. It specifies CASSLPGLAAYNEQFF.

In this sample, this clone turned up a few times. The chain joins TRBV7-9 to TRBJ1-2; D might be TRBD1 (6 bases). The CDR3 length is 14 residues. Deletions cut 1 base from V and 8 bases from J, with 14 bases between. From germline, CDR1 is SEHNR and CDR2 FQNEAQ (reference sequence). This CDR3 reads CASSLDQGHEGYTF. CDR3 coding DNA: TGTGCCAGCAGCTTAGACCAGGGACACGAAGGCTACACCTTC.

This clone was picked up a small number of times. The V call is TRBV18, the J call TRBJ2-3, with a possible D match to TRBD2 (5 bases). This CDR3 is 15 amino acids long. V was pared by 4 bases and J by 0 bases, with 11 bases between. Germline V lookup: CDR1 KGHSH, CDR2 LQKENI. CDR3 residues: CASSLTRTSTDTQYF. CDR3 coding DNA: TGTGCCAGCTCACTTACCCGGACTAGCACAGATACGCAGTATTTT.

The chain's CDR3 is CASSFHGGGNTDTQYF. The DNA of the CDR3 is TGTGCCAGCAGTTTCCATGGGGGGGGGAACACAGATACGCAGTATTTT. The rearrangement joins TRBV28 to TRBJ2-3; 7 bases fit TRBD2. With 3 bases clipped from V and 2 bases from J, the junction kept 8 bases outside the gene matches. This CDR3 is 16 amino acids long. CDR1 and CDR2 (germline): MDHEN, SYDVKM.

The V gene is TRBV15, the J gene TRBJ1-5, with D tentatively TRBD1 (5 bases). V was clipped by 0 bases and J by 6 bases, with 12 bases between them. This CDR3 is 15 amino acids long. Germline assignment: CDR1 LNHNV and CDR2 YYDKDF (reference sequence). In DNA form, the CDR3 reads TGTGCCACCAGCAGAGATTCCCAGGGAAGTCAGCCCCAGCATTTT. Its translation is CATSRDSQGSQPQHF.

This chain uses TRBV9 with TRBJ2-2; D may be TRBD2 (6 bases). This CDR3 spans 14 amino acids. Trimming removed 0 bases at V and 6 bases at J, with 9 bases between. CDR1 and CDR2 from the germline V gene are SGDLS and YYNGEE. CDR3 nucleotide sequence: TGTGCCAGCAGCGTAGATAGGAGGGCCGGGGAGCTGTTTTTT. Translating it yields CASSVDRRAGELFF.

This chain links TRBV30 with TRBJ1-2, with D perhaps TRBD1 (6 bases). Trimming removed 0 bases from V and 2 bases from J, with 7 bases in between. This CDR3 region has 13 residues. From germline, CDR1 is GTSNPN and CDR2 SVGIG (reference sequence). CDR3 DNA sequence: TGTGCCTGGAGTGTGGGGACAAACTATGGCTACACCTTC. Its protein product is CAWSVGTNYGYTF.

This clone was picked up one time. The rearrangement uses TRBV18 and TRBJ2-1; D possibly corresponds to TRBD2 (5 bases). This CDR3 spans 14 amino acids. Germline CDR1 KGHSH, CDR2 LQKENI. Trimming took off 0 bases at V and 9 bases at J, with 12 bases between the two ends. CDR3 protein: CASSPPRLRSEQFF. As DNA, the CDR3 is TGTGCCAGCTCACCACCGAGACTAAGGAGTGAGCAGTTCTTC.

V gene TRBV7-9 combines with J gene TRBJ2-2; 9 nucleotides match TRBD1. Germline V gene sequence: CDR1 SEHNR, CDR2 FQNEAQ (reference sequence). The CDR3 runs to 15 residues. The V and J ends lost 1 base and 6 bases, in that order; junction bases with no gene match: 3. Here the CDR3 reads CASSLGTGVAGELFF. The CDR3 DNA reads TGTGCCAGCAGCTTAGGGACAGGGGTTGCCGGGGAGCTGTTTTTT.

The rearrangement joins TRBV7-8 to TRBJ2-4; 11 bases are a match to TRBD1. The CDR3 spans 15 residues. The V gene end was trimmed by 1 base and the J gene end by 6 bases; junction bases not matched to a gene: 2. Per germline, CDR1 SGHVS and CDR2 FQNEAQ. The CDR3 DNA is TGTGCCAGCAGCTTAGGAGGGACAGGGGGAAACATTCAGTACTTC. This gives the protein CASSLGGTGGNIQYF.

The chain carries TRBV21-1 and TRBJ2-7; the table names TRBD2, a call not compared with the DNA. TRBV21-1 is classified as a pseudogene. CDR3 size: 16 residues. In DNA form, the CDR3 reads TGTGCCAGCAGCAAAGCCTGGCGGGCGGTAGGCGACGAGCAGTACTTC. Translated, it gives CASSKAWRAVGDEQYF.

J is TRBJ1-3 and V is TRBV5-1, with 9 bases aligning to TRBD1. The ends lost 6 bases at V and 2 bases at J; junction bases unmatched: 15. Germline CDR1 and CDR2: SGHRS and YFSETQ. This CDR3 comprises 18 residues. The CDR3 here is CASTPGTGLPLAGNTIYF. As DNA, the CDR3 is TGCGCCAGCACCCCTGGGACAGGGTTGCCACTTGCTGGAAACACCATATATTTT.

This sequence joins TRBV14 and TRBJ2-7; weak D call: TRBD1 (5 bases). The germline gives CDR1 SGHDN, CDR2 FVKESK. CDR3 length: 13 residues. With 6 bases removed from V and 0 bases from J, the gap between germline ends came to 9 bases. The CDR3, as DNA: TGTGCCAGCAGTCCGACAGCCTCCTACGAGCAGTACTTC. It codes for CASSPTASYEQYF.

The chain links TRBV30 to TRBJ1-1; D is undetermined. The CDR3 has 13 residues. Germline V lookup: CDR1 GTSNPN, CDR2 SVGIG (reference sequence). Trimming shortened V by 0 bases and J by 1 base, and 6 bases separated the two germline ends. The CDR3 here is CAWSVLRNTEAFF. The CDR3, as DNA: TGTGCCTGGAGTGTACTACGGAACACTGAAGCTTTCTTT.